Following are 14 T cell receptor beta chains from one sample sequenced in a study of OX40 agonist ivuxolimab in advanced cancers. The repertoire was sequenced with immunoSEQ multiplex PCR; TCRdb's copy has only in-frame clones and lacks some. The sample yields over 13,000 clones, roughly 77% seen once. The sample here was CD4+ or CD8+ T cells sorted from blood, taken in a trial of the OX40 agonist ivuxolimab. These receptor sequences come from an adult with an advanced solid tumor such as melanoma, head and neck, liver or kidney cancer.

This clone appeared a single time. The gene calls are TRBV9 and TRBJ2-3; the match to TRBD2 covers 7 bases. The CDR3 runs to 15 residues. Germline assignment: CDR1 SGDLS and CDR2 YYNGEE. V was clipped by 3 bases and J by 2 bases; unmatched bases: 6. DNA of the CDR3: TGTGCCAGCAGCGGGACTAGGACATACACAGATACGCAGTATTTT. It yields the protein CASSGTRTYTDTQYF.

By share, this clone counts as medium-sized. The chain recombines TRBV5-8 with TRBJ1-5, with D unclear. The CDR3 runs to 13 residues. Trimming left V 0 bases short and J 7 bases short, with 8 bases between. The germline V gene has CDR1 SGHTS and CDR2 YDEGEE. The CDR3 DNA sequence: TGTGCCAGCAGCTTGGTCCTGGGGCAGCCCCAGCATTTT. It translates to CASSLVLGQPQHF.

In its sample, this clone was seen a few times. The V call is TRBV19, the J call TRBJ2-1; 9 bases fit TRBD1. Losses at the gene ends were 1 base for V and 2 bases for J; bases not matched to a gene: 0. CDR1 LNHDA and CDR2 SQIVND come from the germline V gene (reference sequence). The CDR3 has 15 amino acids. The CDR3 spells CASSIGQGAYNEQFF. DNA for the CDR3: TGTGCCAGTAGTATAGGACAGGGGGCCTACAATGAGCAGTTCTTC.

V and J are TRBV7-8 and TRBJ2-1, with TRBD2 matching over 7 bases. Germline V gene data show CDR1 as SGHVS and CDR2 as FQNEAQ. This CDR3 region has 14 residues. V shed 5 bases, J shed 8 bases, and the junction held 9 bases outside the gene matches. DNA for the CDR3: TGTGCCAGCAGCCCAACATCGGGAGGACATGAGCAGTTCTTC. This encodes CASSPTSGGHEQFF.

V usage is TRBV27 and J usage is TRBJ1-1, with 8 bases aligning to TRBD1. V shed 3 bases and J 3 bases; nucleotides not matched to a gene: 9. The CDR3 has 16 amino acids. The germline V gene encodes CDR1 MNHEY and CDR2 SMNVEV (reference sequence). The CDR3 here is CASSFSQGAKDTEAFF. The CDR3 DNA is TGTGCCAGCAGTTTTAGCCAGGGGGCTAAGGACACTGAAGCTTTCTTT.

This clone showed up just a few times. Other DNA sequences in the sample encode the same CDR3. The rearrangement joins TRBV7-9 to TRBJ2-2; D unresolved. Trimming cost V 3 bases and J 4 bases, with 9 bases left between them. Germline CDR1 is SEHNR and CDR2 is FQNEAQ (reference sequence). The CDR3 runs 14 residues. CDR3 amino acids: CASSFADGTGELFF. The CDR3 DNA reads TGTGCCAGCAGCTTTGCGGACGGCACCGGGGAGCTGTTTTTT.

The chain joins TRBV4-1 to TRBJ2-1; D ambiguous. Trimming pared 2 bases from V and 0 bases from J, leaving 8 bases between. CDR1 MGHRA and CDR2 YSYEKL come from the germline V gene. This CDR3 spans 15 amino acids. CDR3: CASSQSESSYNEQFF. CDR3 DNA sequence: TGCGCCAGCAGCCAAAGCGAGAGCTCCTACAATGAGCAGTTCTTC.

The chain has TRBV29-1 and TRBJ2-7, with 13 bases lining up with TRBD2. With V trimmed by 5 bases and J by 6 bases, 13 bases remained unmatched. The CDR3 runs 16 residues. Germline lookup yields CDR1 SQVTM and CDR2 ANQGSEA. The CDR3 bases are TGCAGCGTTCCCGGGACTAGCGGGATTGGCCCTCTCGAGCAGTACTTC. Translated, it gives CSVPGTSGIGPLEQYF.

About this clone itself: The sample has other DNA sequences that encode this CDR3 too. The rearrangement uses TRBV30 and TRBJ2-1; possibly TRBD2 for D (5 bases). This CDR3 comprises 12 residues. Per germline, CDR1 GTSNPN and CDR2 SVGIG (reference sequence). Trimming left V 4 bases short and J 2 bases short, with 6 bases between. The CDR3 sequence is CAWKRTYNEQFF. As DNA, the CDR3 is TGTGCCTGGAAGCGGACCTACAATGAGCAGTTCTTC.

The chain links TRBV28 to TRBJ2-3; 7 bases agree with TRBD2. Per the germline V gene, CDR1 is MDHEN and CDR2 is SYDVKM. V gave up 2 bases and J gave up 0 bases; unmatched junction bases: 5. CDR3 length equals 16 residues. The CDR3 DNA reads as TGTGCCAGCAGTTTACTAGCGGACTTTAGCACAGATACGCAGTATTTT. Residues: CASSLLADFSTDTQYF.

The chain combines TRBV6-1 with TRBJ2-1; a possible D gene is TRBD2 (6 bases). Deletions cut 5 bases from V and 10 bases from J, with 9 bases between. From germline, CDR1 is MNHNS and CDR2 SASEGT. The length of the CDR3 is 11 residues. This chain's CDR3 is CASSYGREQFF. The CDR3 DNA is TGTGCCAGCAGTTATGGGAGGGAGCAGTTCTTC.

The rearrangement uses TRBV5-1 and TRBJ2-1; D perhaps matches TRBD2 (6 bases). The CDR3 sequence is 13 residues long. Trimming left V 1 base short and J 6 bases short, with 8 bases between. The V gene's germline CDR1 is SGHRS and CDR2 YFSETQ. CDR3 in DNA: TGCGCCAGCAGCTTGACTAGCACCAATGAGCAGTTCTTC. Its protein product is CASSLTSTNEQFF. The full variable domain, in which reference TRBV5-1 and TRBJ2-1 provide the parts outside the CDR3, is KAGVTQTPRYLIKTRGQQVTLSCSPISGHRSVSWYQQTPGQGLQFLFEYFSETQRNKGNFPGRFSGRQFSNSRSEMNVSTLELGDSALYLCASSLTSTNEQFFGPGTRLTVL.

The chain recombines TRBV6-5 with TRBJ1-1; TRBD1 might be the D (6 bases). The germline V gene has CDR1 MNHEY and CDR2 SVGAGI. Trimming left V 3 bases short and J 11 bases short, with 16 bases between. This CDR3 region has 13 residues. For the CDR3, the DNA is TGTGCCAGCAGTTATGGTCAGGGACAACAGGCTTTCTTT. Translating gives CASSYGQGQQAFF.

The table lists this clone with a few counts. V is TRBV25-1 and J is TRBJ1-1; D might be TRBD1 (5 bases). Trimming cost V 1 base and J 11 bases, with 20 bases left between them. The CDR3 is 15 residues long. Germline loops: CDR1 MGHDK, CDR2 SYGVNS. In DNA, the CDR3 is TGTGCCAGCAGTGAATTATTTGGATCGGAGGGGCTGGCTTTCTTT. It translates to CASSELFGSEGLAFF.